These 18 T cell receptor beta chains originate from one sample sequenced in a study of Graves' ophthalmopathy and Graves' hyperthyroidism. For repertoire sequencing, the TCR beta CDR3 regions were amplified from RNA transcripts. RT-PCR with HTBI primers came first, then second-round multiplex PCR. One entry per CDR3 protein, called by TCRdb with MiXCR from the multiplex PCR reads. The top ten hold about 40% of the sample, which has almost 750,000 distinct CDR3 sequences, about 44% seen once. Sample: peripheral blood. Receptors originate from an adult man with Graves' ophthalmopathy.

The chain couples TRBV7-9 to TRBJ2-7; D is unclear. There are 13 residues in the CDR3. V lost 3 bases and J lost 3, with 9 bases in between. CDR1 and CDR2 (germline): SEHNR, FQNEAQ (reference sequence). The CDR3 sequence: CASSLTLIYEQYF. Here the CDR3 DNA reads TGTGCCAGCAGCTTGACCTTGATCTACGAGCAGTACTTC.

This clonotype was seen many times. The gene calls are TRBV24-1 and TRBJ2-5, with 8 nucleotides matching TRBD1. This CDR3 has 17 amino acids. V lost 2 bases and J lost 4; bases outside the gene matches: 11. Germline CDR1 KGHDR, CDR2 SFDVKD. Written as DNA, the CDR3 is TGTGCCACCAGTGATTCGACGGACAGGGTTGTACGAGAGACCCAGTACTTC. This translates into CATSDSTDRVVRETQYF.

Here the CDR3 DNA reads TGTGCCTGGAGTGTGGATGGGGCCTCGGGGACCCAGTACTTC. Protein sequence: CAWSVDGASGTQYF. The V and J genes are TRBV5-5 and TRBJ2-5; maybe TRBD1 (5 bases). The V and J ends lost 10 bases and 7 bases respectively, with 23 bases between them. Per the germline V gene, CDR1 is SGHKS and CDR2 is YYEKEE (reference sequence). The CDR3 is made up of 14 amino acids.

This chain uses TRBV6-4 with TRBJ2-2; D unresolved. In germline, CDR1 is MRHNA, CDR2 SNTAGT. The CDR3 is 14 residues long. Trimming shortened V by 4 bases and J by 6 bases, and 12 bases separated the two germline ends. For the CDR3, the DNA is TGTGCCAGCAGTGCTGATAGCAGGTCCGGGGAGCTGTTTTTT. Translated: CASSADSRSGELFF.

V and J are TRBV4-1 and TRBJ1-5; no firm D call. Per germline, CDR1 MGHRA and CDR2 YSYEKL. The length of the CDR3 is 13 residues. V was clipped by 1 base and J by 5 bases, with 6 bases between them. DNA for the CDR3: TGCGCCAGCAGCCAAGTATCGCATCAGCCCCAGCATTTT. Amino acid sequence: CASSQVSHQPQHF.

The J gene is TRBJ2-2, the V gene TRBV25-1; D is possibly TRBD1 (5 bases). CDR1 is MGHDK, CDR2 SYGVNS, per germline. The CDR3 extends over 17 amino acids. V was pared by 10 bases and J by 3 bases, with 24 bases between. The CDR3 DNA reads as TGTGCCACGAGGCCCAACCGCAGGGCGAGTCACACCGGGGAGCTGTTTTTT. It yields the protein CATRPNRRASHTGELFF.

The table lists this clonotype with many counts. V is TRBV7-9 and J is TRBJ2-5, with D tentatively TRBD2 (5 bases). This CDR3 is 12 amino acids long. The ends were cut back, 10 bases at V and 1 base at J, with 10 bases in the middle. Per germline, CDR1 SEHNR and CDR2 FQNEAQ (reference sequence). The CDR3 nucleotides are TGTGCCATCGAGCGGCTCCAAGAGACCCAGTACTTC. Protein product: CAIERLQETQYF.

This clonotype has more than one count but fewer than ten. V usage is TRBV5-1 and J usage is TRBJ2-6; unclear D gene. The CDR3 has 17 amino acids. V was shortened by 2 bases and J by 0 bases, with 12 bases between the two germline ends. Germline V CDR1 and CDR2: SGHRS, YFSETQ. The DNA for the CDR3 is TGCGCCAGCAGCTTTGGCAGTTCTGTCTCTGGGGCCAACGTCCTGACTTTC. This codes for CASSFGSSVSGANVLTF. The full variable domain, its missing parts supplied by reference TRBV5-1 and TRBJ2-6, is KAGVTQTPRYLIKTRGQQVTLSCSPISGHRSVSWYQQTPGQGLQFLFEYFSETQRNKGNFPGRFSGRQFSNSRSEMNVSTLELGDSALYLCASSFGSSVSGANVLTFGAGSRLTVL.

The chain recombines TRBV19 with TRBJ2-7, with TRBD2 identical over 8 bases. V lost 3 bases and J lost 9; bases outside the gene matches: 7. CDR3 length: 13 amino acids. CDR1 and CDR2 from the germline V gene are LNHDA and SQIVND (reference sequence). CDR3 nucleotide sequence: TGTGCCAGTAGTATCTCGGGAGGGCCGAGGCAGTACTTC. Amino acids: CASSISGGPRQYF. Full variable domain (rest looked up from reference TRBV19 and TRBJ2-7): DGGITQSPKYLFRKEGQNVTLSCEQNLNHDAMYWYRQDPGQGLRLIYYSQIVNDFQKGDIAEGYSVSREKKESFPLTVTSAQKNPTAFYLCASSISGGPRQYFGPGTRLTVT.

This clonotype was seen many times. The J gene is TRBJ1-2, the V gene TRBV25-1, with D uncertain. Per germline, CDR1 MGHDK and CDR2 SYGVNS. V gave up 7 bases and J gave up 6 bases, with 12 bases separating them. This CDR3 has 12 residues. As DNA, the CDR3 is TGTGCCAGCACCCTCTTGTGGGATGGCTACACCTTC. This translates into CASTLLWDGYTF.

V is TRBV4-3 and J is TRBJ2-7; D uncertain. The CDR3 is made up of 13 amino acids. Germline lookup yields CDR1 LGHNA and CDR2 YSLEER. The ends were cut back, 1 base at V and 3 bases at J, with 7 bases in the middle. The CDR3 DNA reads TGCGCCAGCAGCCAAGCCCGATACTACGAGCAGTACTTC. Translation: CASSQARYYEQYF.

This sequence joins TRBV2 and TRBJ2-5; TRBD1 might be the D (5 bases). From germline, CDR1 is SNHLY and CDR2 FYNNEI. V lost 2 bases, J lost 5 bases, and 15 bases lay in between. This CDR3 is built from 15 residues. This CDR3 reads CASSEMGPVMETQYF. In DNA, the CDR3 is TGTGCCAGCAGTGAAATGGGGCCTGTAATGGAGACCCAGTACTTC.

This clonotype has a count of ten or more. This rearrangement joins TRBV2 to TRBJ1-1; no reliable D call. V dropped 5 bases and J dropped 8 bases, with 12 bases sitting between them. The germline V gene encodes CDR1 SNHLY and CDR2 FYNNEI. This CDR3 is 12 amino acids long. The CDR3 DNA is TGTGCCAGCAGTTCGGACCTCGGGGAAGCTTTCTTT. Protein product: CASSSDLGEAFF. The full variable domain, completed using reference TRBV2 and TRBJ1-1, is EPEVTQTPSHQVTQMGQEVILRCVPISNHLYFYWYRQILGQKVEFLVSFYNNEISEKSEIFDDQFSVERPDGSNFTLKIRSTKLEDSAMYFCASSSDLGEAFFGQGTRLTVV.

Many counts were recorded for this clonotype. This chain's CDR3 is CASSGGTGGYGYTF. The CDR3 nucleotides are TGTGCCAGCAGCGGAGGGACAGGCGGCTATGGCTACACCTTC. V and J are TRBV7-9 and TRBJ1-2; 8 bases are a match to TRBD1. CDR3 size: 14 residues. J lost 4 bases, V lost 5 bases, and 6 bases had no gene match. Germline CDR1 SEHNR, CDR2 FQNEAQ (reference sequence). The full variable domain, its missing parts supplied by reference TRBV7-9 and TRBJ1-2, is DTGVSQNPRHKITKRGQNVTFRCDPISEHNRLYWYRQTLGQGPEFLTYFQNEAQLEKSRLLSDRFSAERPKGSFSTLEIQRTEQGDSAMYLCASSGGTGGYGYTFGSGTRLTVV.

This clonotype appeared many times. This rearrangement joins TRBV9 to TRBJ1-5, with D perhaps matching TRBD1 (6 bases). There are 15 residues in the CDR3. Germline CDR1 and CDR2: SGDLS and YYNGEE. V lost 1 base and J 5 bases, leaving 13 bases between the germline ends. The CDR3 here is CASSVSRGGDQPQHF. CDR3 nucleotides: TGTGCCAGCAGCGTATCCAGGGGCGGGGATCAGCCCCAGCATTTT.

The sample holds many counts of this clonotype. The chain has TRBV7-6 and TRBJ2-7; D gene unclear. V gave up 1 base and J gave up 0 bases, with 7 bases separating them. Germline V gene sequence: CDR1 SGHVS, CDR2 FNYEAQ. This CDR3 region has 14 residues. The CDR3 region is CASSLGANSYEQYF. CDR3 nucleotides: TGTGCCAGCAGCTTAGGCGCCAACTCCTACGAGCAGTACTTC.

The chain joins TRBV11-1 to TRBJ2-6; TRBD2 agrees at 10 bases. Germline V CDR1 and CDR2: SGHAT, FQDESV (reference sequence). Trimming cost V 2 bases and J 4 bases; bases outside gene matches: 14. The CDR3 sequence is 20 residues long. The CDR3 is CASSLLAGLAGAQGANVLTF. CDR3 nucleotide sequence: TGTGCCAGCAGCTTACTGGCCGGGCTAGCGGGAGCACAAGGGGCCAACGTCCTGACTTTC.

The table lists this clonotype with a few counts. The V and J genes are TRBV19 and TRBJ2-7; tentatively, D is TRBD1 (6 bases). CDR3 length equals 15 residues. Germline CDR1 and CDR2: LNHDA and SQIVND (reference sequence). The V end was cut by 4 bases, the J end by 4 bases, with 17 bases between. CDR3 coding DNA: TGTGCCAGTAGTAGATCCGGGGACACCTCTTACGAGCAGTACTTC. The encoded protein is CASSRSGDTSYEQYF.